The source of this T cell receptor beta chain is a study of T cells in women clearing cervical HPV infection. Whole-study context: Blood came at first lesion visit for cases, post-clearance for controls. Case blood was drawn a median about 160 days after lesion detection. HLA type could not be excluded as a confounder.

V lost 6 bases and J lost 6, with 20 bases in between. The CDR3 spans 16 residues. Per germline, CDR1 LNHDA and CDR2 SQIVND (reference sequence). TCRdb's table, derived via immunoSEQ multiplex PCR, lists solely in-frame clones and lacks some. Recorded here are around 37,000 clones; the top ten clones represent roughly 6%. Turning to this clone: The observed sequence ends 3 residues before the CDR3 terminus, with the missing tail filled in from the germline J gene.

What was sequenced was blood buffy coat. This chain uses TRBV19 with TRBJ1-4; weak D call: TRBD1 (5 bases). The receptor was isolated from a woman aged 18 to 69 with a cervical HPV16 infection that either progressed to CIN3+ or cleared (not recorded which). CDR3 region: CASSLLGRGGYEKLFF. CDR3 DNA (partial): TGTGCCAGTAGCCTCCTAGGGAGGGGCGGTTATGAAAAA.